This T cell receptor beta chain was documented in a study of blood T cell repertoires in COVID-19. Study at large: COVID-19 samples collected from the United States, Italy and Spain covered acute and convalescent phases. T cells, B-cell-depleted T cells, or PBMCs provided the cDNA or gDNA that served as material.

The CDR3 has 13 amino acids. V lost 3 bases and J 7 bases, leaving 12 bases between the germline ends. The germline V gene encodes CDR1 MNHEY and CDR2 SVGAGI. Original handling: Reference gene primers were amplified, and this amplification served to estimate nucleated cell counts. Using immunoSEQ multiplex PCR, the repertoire was profiled, and TCRdb retains in-frame clones only, with some absent. The V and J calls and clone size are taken from that table; D and trimming were inferred from the DNA. This table holds 140,000 to 150,000 clones, 75% to 90% found once. The V gene is TRBV6-5, the J gene TRBJ1-2; tentatively, D is TRBD1 (5 bases). This clonotype originated in a woman aged 45-59 years with acute or convalescent COVID-19. The sample comprised peripheral blood. CDR3 sequence: CASSYQGNGGYTF. The CDR3 DNA reads as TGTGCCAGCAGTTATCAGGGAAATGGTGGCTACACCTTC.